This T cell receptor beta chain was sequenced for a study of T cell repertoires in cytomegalovirus infection. Study overall: It can be stated that public TCR beta signatures indicated CMV infection as well as a matching HLA type.

In TCRdb, the reads were re-called with MiXCR into one record per CDR3 protein. The sample has more than 45,000 distinct CDR3 sequences; about 33% are singletons. This clonotype was picked up many times. The antigen is not known. CDR1 and CDR2 from the germline V gene are SGHTA and FQGNSA. The CDR3 runs 15 residues. V dropped 2 bases and J dropped 0 bases, with 8 bases sitting between them. Study-wide findings and caveats: Carriers of CMV plus the relevant HLA were identified by cumulative public TCR beta family frequency. HLA-C-restricted CMV-specific TCR beta clonotypes prevailed in the ex vivo response.

The sequenced material came from PBMCs, sequenced either directly or after in vitro stimulation (not recorded which). V is TRBV7-2 and J is TRBJ2-1; no definite D call. The source is a human donor in good health (CMV status not recorded). Some clones in this sample may be carry-over from other donors' samples. CDR3 loop: CASSLIRASYNEQFF. In DNA, the CDR3 is TGTGCCAGCAGCTTAATCCGTGCCTCCTACAATGAGCAGTTCTTC.